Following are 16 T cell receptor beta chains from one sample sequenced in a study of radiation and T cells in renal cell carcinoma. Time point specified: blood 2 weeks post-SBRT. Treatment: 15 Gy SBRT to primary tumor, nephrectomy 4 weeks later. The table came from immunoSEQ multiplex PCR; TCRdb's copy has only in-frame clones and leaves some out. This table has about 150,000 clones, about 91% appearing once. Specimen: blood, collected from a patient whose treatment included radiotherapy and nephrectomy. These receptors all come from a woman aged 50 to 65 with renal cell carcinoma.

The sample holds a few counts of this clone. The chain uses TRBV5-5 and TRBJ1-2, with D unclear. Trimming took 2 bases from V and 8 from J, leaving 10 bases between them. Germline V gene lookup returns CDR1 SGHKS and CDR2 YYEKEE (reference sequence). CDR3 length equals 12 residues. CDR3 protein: CASSLTLDGYTF. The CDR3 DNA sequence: TGTGCCAGCAGCTTAACGCTGGACGGCTACACCTTC.

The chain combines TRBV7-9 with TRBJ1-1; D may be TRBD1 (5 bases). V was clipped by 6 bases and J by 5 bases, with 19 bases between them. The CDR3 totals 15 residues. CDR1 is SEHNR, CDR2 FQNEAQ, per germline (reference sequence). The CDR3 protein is CASSSRNRSGTEAFF. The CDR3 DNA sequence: TGTGCCAGCAGTTCCCGGAACAGGTCGGGGACTGAAGCTTTCTTT.

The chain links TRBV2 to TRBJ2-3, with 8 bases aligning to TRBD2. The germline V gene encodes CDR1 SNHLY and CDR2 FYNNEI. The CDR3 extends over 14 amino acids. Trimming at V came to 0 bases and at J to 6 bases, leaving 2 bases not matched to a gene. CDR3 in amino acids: CASSEAGGVDTQYF. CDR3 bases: TGTGCCAGCAGTGAAGCCGGGGGGGTGGATACGCAGTATTTT.

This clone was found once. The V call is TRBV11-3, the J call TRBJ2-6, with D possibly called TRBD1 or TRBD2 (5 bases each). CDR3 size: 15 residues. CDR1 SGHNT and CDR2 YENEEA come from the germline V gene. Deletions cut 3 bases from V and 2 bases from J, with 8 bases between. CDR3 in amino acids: CASSFGGTGANVLTF. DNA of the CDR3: TGTGCCAGCAGCTTTGGGGGAACTGGGGCCAACGTCCTGACTTTC. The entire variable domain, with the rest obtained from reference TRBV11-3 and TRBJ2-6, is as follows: EAGVVQSPRYKIIEKKQPVAFWCNPISGHNTLYWYLQNLGQGPELLIRYENEEAVDDSQLPKDRFSAERLKGVDSTLKIQPAELGDSAVYLCASSFGGTGANVLTFGAGSRLTVL.

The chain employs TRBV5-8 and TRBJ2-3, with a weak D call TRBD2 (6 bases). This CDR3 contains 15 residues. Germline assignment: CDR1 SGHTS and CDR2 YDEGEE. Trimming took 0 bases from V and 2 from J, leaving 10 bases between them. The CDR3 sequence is CASSLGRGPTDTQYF. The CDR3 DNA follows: TGTGCCAGCAGCTTGGGGAGGGGCCCCACAGATACGCAGTATTTT.

CDR3: CASSLQGGDTEAFF. CDR3 in DNA: TGTGCCAGCAGTTTACAGGGTGGGGACACTGAAGCTTTCTTT. The chain recombines TRBV27 with TRBJ1-1; D possibly corresponds to TRBD1 (5 bases). Germline V gives CDR1 MNHEY, CDR2 SMNVEV (reference sequence). Trimming cost V 2 bases and J 3 bases, with 10 bases left between them. The CDR3 is 14 residues long.

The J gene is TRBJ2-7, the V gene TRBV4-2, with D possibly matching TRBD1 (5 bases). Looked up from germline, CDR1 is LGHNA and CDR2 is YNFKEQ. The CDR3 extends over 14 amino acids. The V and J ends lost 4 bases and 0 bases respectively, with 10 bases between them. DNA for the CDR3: TGTGCCAGCAGCCCCCAGGGTGGCTCCTACGAGCAGTACTTC. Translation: CASSPQGGSYEQYF.

The CDR3 DNA reads TGTGCCAGCAGCCAAGATGTCCTCAATTCACCCCTCCACTTT. Encoded protein: CASSQDVLNSPLHF. The chain carries TRBV4-2 and TRBJ1-6; D gene ambiguous. This CDR3 is built from 14 residues. Germline V gives CDR1 LGHNA, CDR2 YNFKEQ. V was clipped by 0 bases and J by 7 bases, with 7 bases between them.

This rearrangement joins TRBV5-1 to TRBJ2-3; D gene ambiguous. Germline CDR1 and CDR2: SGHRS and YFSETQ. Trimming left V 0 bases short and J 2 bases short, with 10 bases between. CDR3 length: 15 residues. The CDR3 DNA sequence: TGCGCCAGCAGCTTGGATCGTGGGTTCACAGATACGCAGTATTTT. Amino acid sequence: CASSLDRGFTDTQYF.

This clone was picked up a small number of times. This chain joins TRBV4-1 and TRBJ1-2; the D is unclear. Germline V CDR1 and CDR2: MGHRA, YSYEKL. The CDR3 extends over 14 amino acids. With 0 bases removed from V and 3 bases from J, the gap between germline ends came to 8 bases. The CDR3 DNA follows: TGCGCCAGCAGCCAAGATCCACAAGACTATGGCTACACCTTC. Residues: CASSQDPQDYGYTF.

The CDR3 is CAISGTGGAYEQYF. The CDR3 DNA reads TGTGCCATCAGTGGAACAGGGGGTGCCTACGAGCAGTACTTC. The rearrangement uses TRBV10-3 and TRBJ2-7; 8 bases are a match to TRBD1. J gave up 2 bases and V 4 bases, and 4 bases lay outside the gene matches. In germline, CDR1 is ENHRY, CDR2 SYGVKD. The CDR3 is made up of 14 amino acids.

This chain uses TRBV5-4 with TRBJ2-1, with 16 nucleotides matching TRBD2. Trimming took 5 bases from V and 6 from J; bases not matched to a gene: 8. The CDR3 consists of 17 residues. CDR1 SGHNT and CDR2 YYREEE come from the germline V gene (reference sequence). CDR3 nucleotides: TGTGCCAGCAGTGGGACTAGCGGGGGGGCCTTGGTCAATGAGCAGTTCTTC. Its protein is CASSGTSGGALVNEQFF.

In DNA, the CDR3 is TGTGCCAGCAGCCCCCAGGGTTCAGGGGGCTATGGCTACACCTTC. Translation gives CASSPQGSGGYGYTF. This chain links TRBV7-9 with TRBJ1-2; 7 bases are a match to TRBD1. Germline lookup yields CDR1 SEHNR and CDR2 FQNEAQ (reference sequence). The length of the CDR3 is 15 residues. The V gene end was trimmed by 5 bases and the J gene end by 4 bases; junction bases not matched to a gene: 10.

The CDR3 DNA follows: TGTGCCAGCAGCTTAGGACAGCCGAGCACTGAAGCTTTCTTT. Translation: CASSLGQPSTEAFF. This chain links TRBV13 with TRBJ1-1; D gene ambiguous. V lost 0 bases and J lost 4, with 9 bases in between. The CDR3 consists of 14 residues. Germline loops: CDR1 PRHDT, CDR2 FYEKMQ (reference sequence).

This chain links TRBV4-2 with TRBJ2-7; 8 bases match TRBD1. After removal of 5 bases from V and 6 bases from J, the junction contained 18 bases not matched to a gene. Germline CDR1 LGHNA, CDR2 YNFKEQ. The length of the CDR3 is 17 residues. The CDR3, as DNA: TGTGCCAGCAGCACAACAATCCTGGACAGGGCAACAGGCGAGCAGTACTTC. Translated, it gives CASSTTILDRATGEQYF.

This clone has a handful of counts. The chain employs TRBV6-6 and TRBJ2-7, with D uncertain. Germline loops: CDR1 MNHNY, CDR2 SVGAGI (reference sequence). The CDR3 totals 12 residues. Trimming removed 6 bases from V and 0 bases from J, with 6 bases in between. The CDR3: CASSHNSYEQYF. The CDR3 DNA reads TGTGCCAGCAGCCATAACTCCTACGAGCAGTACTTC.